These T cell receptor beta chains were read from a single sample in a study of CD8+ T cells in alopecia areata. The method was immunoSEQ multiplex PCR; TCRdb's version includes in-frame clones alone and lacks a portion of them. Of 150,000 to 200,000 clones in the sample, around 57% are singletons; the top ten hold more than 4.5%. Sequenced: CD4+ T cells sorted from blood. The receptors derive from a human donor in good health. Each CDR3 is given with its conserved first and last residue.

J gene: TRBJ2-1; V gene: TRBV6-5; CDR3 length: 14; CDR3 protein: CASSYSREITEQFF
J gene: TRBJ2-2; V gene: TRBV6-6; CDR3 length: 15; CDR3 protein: CASSYTRPNTGELFF
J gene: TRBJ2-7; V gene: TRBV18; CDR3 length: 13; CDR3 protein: CASSPLGEGEQYF
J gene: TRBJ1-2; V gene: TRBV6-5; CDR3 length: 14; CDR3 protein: CASSYFADSNGYTF
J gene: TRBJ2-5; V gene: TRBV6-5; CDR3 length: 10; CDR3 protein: CATAQETQYF
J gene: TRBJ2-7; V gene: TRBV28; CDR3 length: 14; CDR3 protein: CASSMLAGANEQYF
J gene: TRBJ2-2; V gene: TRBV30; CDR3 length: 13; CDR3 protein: CAWRPTYTGELFF
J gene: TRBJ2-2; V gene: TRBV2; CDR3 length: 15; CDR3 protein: CASNRVSRNTGELFF
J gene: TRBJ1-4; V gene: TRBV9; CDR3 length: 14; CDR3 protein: CASSVSGPNEKLFF
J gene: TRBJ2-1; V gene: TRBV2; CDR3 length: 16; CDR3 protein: CASSANRDRVGNEQFF
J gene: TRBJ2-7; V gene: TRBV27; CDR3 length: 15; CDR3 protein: CAVQTRGTSLLEQYF
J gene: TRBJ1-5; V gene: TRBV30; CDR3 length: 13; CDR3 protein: CAWSVAGNQPQHF
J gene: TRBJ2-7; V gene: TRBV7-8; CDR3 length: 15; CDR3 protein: CASSLVQRKVGEQYF
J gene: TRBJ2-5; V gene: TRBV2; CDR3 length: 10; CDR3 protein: CASSQETQYF
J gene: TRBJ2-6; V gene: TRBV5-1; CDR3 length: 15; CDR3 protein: CASSPRVSGANVLTF
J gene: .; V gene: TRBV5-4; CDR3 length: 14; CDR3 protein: CASSLEADSYEQYF
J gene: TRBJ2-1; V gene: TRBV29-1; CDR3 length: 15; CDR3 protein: CSVSRPAGIYNEQFF
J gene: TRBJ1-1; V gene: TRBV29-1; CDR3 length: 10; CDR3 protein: CSVEGTEAFF
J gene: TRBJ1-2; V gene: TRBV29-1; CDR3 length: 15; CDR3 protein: CSVASGATINYGYTF
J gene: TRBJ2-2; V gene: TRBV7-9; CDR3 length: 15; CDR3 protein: CASSTGQSNTGELFF
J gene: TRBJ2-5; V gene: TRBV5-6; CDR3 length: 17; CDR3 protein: CASTLLSGILWRETQYF
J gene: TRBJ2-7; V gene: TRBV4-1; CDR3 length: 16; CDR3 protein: CASSRIPSGMGHEQYF
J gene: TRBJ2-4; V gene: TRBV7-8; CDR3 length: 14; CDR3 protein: CASSLDPGKNIQYF
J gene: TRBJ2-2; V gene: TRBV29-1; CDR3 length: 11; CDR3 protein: CSVLGAGELFF
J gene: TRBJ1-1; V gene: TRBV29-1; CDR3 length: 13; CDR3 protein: CSAGGGQNTEAFF
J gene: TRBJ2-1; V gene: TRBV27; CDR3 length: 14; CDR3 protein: CASSPLGSYNEQFF
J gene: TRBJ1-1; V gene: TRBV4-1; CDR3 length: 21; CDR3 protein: CASSLQVRQAIVQVPDTEAFF
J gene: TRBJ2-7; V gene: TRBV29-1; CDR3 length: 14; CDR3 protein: CSVPSEERAYEQYF
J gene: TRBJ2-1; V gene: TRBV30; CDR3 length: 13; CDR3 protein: CAWSVKGVGEQFF
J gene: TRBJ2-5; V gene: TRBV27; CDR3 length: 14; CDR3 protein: CASSLLGGWETQYF
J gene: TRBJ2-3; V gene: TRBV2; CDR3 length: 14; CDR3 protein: CASTRALSTDTQYF
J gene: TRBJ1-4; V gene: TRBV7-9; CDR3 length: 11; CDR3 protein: CASSLEGKLFF
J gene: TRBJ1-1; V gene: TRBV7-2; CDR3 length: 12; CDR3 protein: CASSLARRQAFF
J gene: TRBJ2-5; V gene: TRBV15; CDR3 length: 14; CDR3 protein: CATSRDKAAETQYF
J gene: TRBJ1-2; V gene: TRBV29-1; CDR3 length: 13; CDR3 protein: CSVVAGTNSGYTF
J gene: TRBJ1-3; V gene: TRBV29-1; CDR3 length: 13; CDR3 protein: CSVEAGVGNTIYF
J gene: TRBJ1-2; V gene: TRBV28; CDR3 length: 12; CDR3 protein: CASRSGLYGYTF